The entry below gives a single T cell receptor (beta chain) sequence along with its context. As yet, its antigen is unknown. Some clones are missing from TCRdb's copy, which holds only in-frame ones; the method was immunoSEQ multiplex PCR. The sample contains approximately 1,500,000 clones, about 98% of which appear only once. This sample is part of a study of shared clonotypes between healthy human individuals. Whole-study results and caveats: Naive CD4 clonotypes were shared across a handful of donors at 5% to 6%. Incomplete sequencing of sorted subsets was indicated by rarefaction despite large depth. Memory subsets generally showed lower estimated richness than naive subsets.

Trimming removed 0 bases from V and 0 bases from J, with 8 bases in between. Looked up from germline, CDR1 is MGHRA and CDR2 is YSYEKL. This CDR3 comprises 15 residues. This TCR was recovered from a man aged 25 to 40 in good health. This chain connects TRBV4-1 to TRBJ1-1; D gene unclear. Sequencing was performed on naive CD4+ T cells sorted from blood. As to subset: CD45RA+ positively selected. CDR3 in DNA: TGCGCCAGCAGCCAAGAAGGGTTAGTGAACACTGAAGCTTTCTTT. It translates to CASSQEGLVNTEAFF.